This entry is about one T cell receptor beta chain. Its cognate antigen is unknown. Original processing methods: ImmunoSEQ sequences covered only the junction and lacked quality scores; filtering therefore differed. The assay was immunoSEQ multiplex PCR, and TCRdb's table has in-frame clones only and misses some. V, J and clone size reflect that table, while D and trimming were determined from the DNA. The sample lists around 700,000 clones; about 90% were seen once. CDR1 is SEHNR, CDR2 FQNEAQ, per germline (reference sequence). The CDR3 spans 12 residues. The V gene lost 4 bases and the J gene lost 6 bases, with 10 bases spanning the gap. This sample is part of a study of shared clonotypes between healthy human individuals. Cells designated naive CD8 were CD45RO-negative and were positively selected for CCR7, with terminally differentiated effector memory CD45RA+ cells excluded. Whole-study results and caveats: Sampling covered nothing but blood. Tissue TCR repertoires likely differ from those found in blood. Naive subsets usually exceeded memory subsets in estimated richness. When compared with the clonotypes that were shared by all four sorted-subset donors, the non-shared clonotypes turned out to have lower generation probabilities.

Input material: naive CD8+ T cells sorted from blood. This receptor was identified in a man aged 30-40 years in good health. This chain joins TRBV7-9 and TRBJ2-7; D uncertain. The CDR3 reads CASSYLSSEQYF. The DNA for the CDR3 is TGTGCCAGCAGCTACCTTAGCTCCGAGCAGTACTTC.